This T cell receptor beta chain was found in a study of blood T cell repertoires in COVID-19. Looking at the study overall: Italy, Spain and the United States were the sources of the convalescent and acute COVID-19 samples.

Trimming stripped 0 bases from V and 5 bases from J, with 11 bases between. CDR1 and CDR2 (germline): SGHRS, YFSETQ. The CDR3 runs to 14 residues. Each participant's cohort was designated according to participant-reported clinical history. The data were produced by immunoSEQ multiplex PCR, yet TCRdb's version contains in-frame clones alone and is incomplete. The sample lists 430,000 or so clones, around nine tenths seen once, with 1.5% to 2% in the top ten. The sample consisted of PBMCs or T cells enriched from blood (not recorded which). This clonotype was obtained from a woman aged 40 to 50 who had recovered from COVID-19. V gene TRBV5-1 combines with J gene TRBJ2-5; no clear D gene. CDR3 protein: CASSLAPSRETQYF. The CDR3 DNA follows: TGCGCCAGCAGCTTGGCCCCTAGTAGGGAGACCCAGTACTTC.